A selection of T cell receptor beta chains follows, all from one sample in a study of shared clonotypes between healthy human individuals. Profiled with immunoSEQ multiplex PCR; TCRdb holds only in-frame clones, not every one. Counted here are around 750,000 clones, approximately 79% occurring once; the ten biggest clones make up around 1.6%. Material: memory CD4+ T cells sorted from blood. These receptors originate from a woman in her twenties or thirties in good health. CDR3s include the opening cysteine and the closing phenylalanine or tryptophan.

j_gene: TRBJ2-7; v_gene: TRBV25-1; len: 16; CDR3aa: CASSVDAGTRGYEQYF
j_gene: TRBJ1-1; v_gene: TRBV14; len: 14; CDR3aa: CASSPWTGNTEAFF
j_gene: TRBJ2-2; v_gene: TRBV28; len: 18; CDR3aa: CASSSNLDRGGRTGELFF
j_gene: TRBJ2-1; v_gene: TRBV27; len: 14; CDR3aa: CASSLRGSYNEQFF
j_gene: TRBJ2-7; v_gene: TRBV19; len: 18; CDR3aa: CASSNRKRSGTGRHEQYF
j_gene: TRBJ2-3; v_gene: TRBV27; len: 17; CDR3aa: CASSFLAGGLGTDTQYF
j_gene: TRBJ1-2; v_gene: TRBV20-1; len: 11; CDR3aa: CSARDRGGYTF
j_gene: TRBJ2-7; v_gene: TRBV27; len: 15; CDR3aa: CASSYKTGSSYEQYF
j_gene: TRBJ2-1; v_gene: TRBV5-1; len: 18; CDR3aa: CASSRGLAGGQIGDEQFF
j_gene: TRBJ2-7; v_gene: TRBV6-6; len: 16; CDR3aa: CASSPGQGVRSYEQYF
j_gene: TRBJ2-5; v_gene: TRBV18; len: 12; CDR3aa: CASSSNQETQYF
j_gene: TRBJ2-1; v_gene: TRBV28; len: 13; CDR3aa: CASSSGQGDEQFF
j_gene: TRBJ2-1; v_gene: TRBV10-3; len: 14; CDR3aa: CATHLGMGDNEQFF
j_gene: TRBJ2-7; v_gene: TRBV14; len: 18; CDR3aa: CASSQPGLAGDSSYEQYF
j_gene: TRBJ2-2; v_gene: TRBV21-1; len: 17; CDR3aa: CASSKVGGRRNTGELFF
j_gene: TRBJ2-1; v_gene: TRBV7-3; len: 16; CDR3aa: CASSLTVLAGAHEQFF
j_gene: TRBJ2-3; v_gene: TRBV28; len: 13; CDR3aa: CAIKGQSTDTQYF
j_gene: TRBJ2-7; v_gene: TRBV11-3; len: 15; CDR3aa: CASSSGQGFAYEQYF
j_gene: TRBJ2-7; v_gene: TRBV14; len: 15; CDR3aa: CASSKGLAGGNEQYF
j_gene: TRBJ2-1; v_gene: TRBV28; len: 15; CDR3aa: CASSLYRSSYNEQFF
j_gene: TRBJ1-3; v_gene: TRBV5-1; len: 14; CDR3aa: CASSSGQQGNTIYF
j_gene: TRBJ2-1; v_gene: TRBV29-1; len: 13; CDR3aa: CSATDRVGNEQFF
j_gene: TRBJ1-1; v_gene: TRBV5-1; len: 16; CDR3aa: CASSFVRDSLNTEAFF
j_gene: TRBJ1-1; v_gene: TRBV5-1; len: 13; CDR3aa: CASSLSENTEAFF
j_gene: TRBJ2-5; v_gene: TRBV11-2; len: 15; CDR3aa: CASSLGPQGMGTQYF
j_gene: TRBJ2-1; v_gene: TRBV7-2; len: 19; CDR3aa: CASSLGALFVGGPYNEQFF
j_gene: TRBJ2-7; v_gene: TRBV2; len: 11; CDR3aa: CASSPRVEQYF
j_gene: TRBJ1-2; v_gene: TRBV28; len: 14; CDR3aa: CASSPGHRGLGYTF
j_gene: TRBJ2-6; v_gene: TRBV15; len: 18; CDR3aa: CATSRPPAAVGRHPVLTF
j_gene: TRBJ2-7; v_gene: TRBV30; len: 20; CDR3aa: CAWSVSYQGGRRPNRDEQYF
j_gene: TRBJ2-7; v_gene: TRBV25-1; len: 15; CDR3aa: CASSDSSGGPYEQYF
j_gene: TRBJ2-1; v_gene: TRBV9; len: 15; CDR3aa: CASFYGGGMYNEQFF
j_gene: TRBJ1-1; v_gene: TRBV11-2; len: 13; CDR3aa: CASSTQGNTEAFF
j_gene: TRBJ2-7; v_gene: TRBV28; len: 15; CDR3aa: CASTPDRTLSYEQYF
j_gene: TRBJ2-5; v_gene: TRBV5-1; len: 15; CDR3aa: CASSLDPGGRETQYF
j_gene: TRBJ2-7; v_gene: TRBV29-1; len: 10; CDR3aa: CSVFSGKQYF
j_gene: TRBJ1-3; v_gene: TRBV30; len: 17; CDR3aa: CAWSVGDSRLSGNTIYF
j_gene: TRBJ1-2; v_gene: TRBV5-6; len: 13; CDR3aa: CASSIGQGDGYTF
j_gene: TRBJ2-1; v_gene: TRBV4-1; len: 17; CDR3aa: CASSQVLGSGVSNEQFF
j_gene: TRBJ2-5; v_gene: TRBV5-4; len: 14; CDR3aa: CASSLGAGEETQYF
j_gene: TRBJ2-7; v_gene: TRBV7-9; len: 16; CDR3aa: CASSLRIGTGNYEQYF